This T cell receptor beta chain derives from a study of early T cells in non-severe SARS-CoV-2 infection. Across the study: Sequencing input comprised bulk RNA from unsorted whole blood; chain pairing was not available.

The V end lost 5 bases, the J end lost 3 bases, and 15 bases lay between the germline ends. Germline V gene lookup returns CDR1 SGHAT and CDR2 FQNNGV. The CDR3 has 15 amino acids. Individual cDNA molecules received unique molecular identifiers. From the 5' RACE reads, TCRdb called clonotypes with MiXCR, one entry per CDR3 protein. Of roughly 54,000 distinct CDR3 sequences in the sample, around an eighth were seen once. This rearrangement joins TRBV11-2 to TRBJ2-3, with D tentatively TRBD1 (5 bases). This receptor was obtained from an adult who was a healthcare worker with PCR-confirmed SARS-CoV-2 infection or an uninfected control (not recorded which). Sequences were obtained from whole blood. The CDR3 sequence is CASSPGNSGTDTQYF. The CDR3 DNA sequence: TGTGCCAGCAGCCCAGGGAATTCAGGGACAGATACGCAGTATTTT.